These T cell receptor beta chains were read from a single sample in a study of blood T cell repertoires in COVID-19. Data came from immunoSEQ multiplex PCR; TCRdb stores just in-frame clones and leaves some out. Here the sample spans 190,000 or so clones, around four fifths being singletons. Sequenced: peripheral blood. The receptors come from a man aged 60 to 69 with COVID-19, enrolled during active disease. Both conserved end residues are part of each CDR3. A D gene is named only where the DNA matches it firmly.

v_call	d_call	j_call	cdr3_nt	cdr3_aa
TRBV9	NA	TRBJ2-1	TGTGCCAGCAGCGACCTATTTAATGAGCAGTTCTTC	CASSDLFNEQFF
TRBV6-6	NA	TRBJ2-3	TGTGCCAGCACGGGAGCGGCCAGCACAGATACGCAGTATTTT	CASTGAASTDTQYF
TRBV4-3	TRBD1	TRBJ2-5	TGCGCCAGCAGCCAAGTCGGGACAGTCCAAGAGACCCAGTACTTC	CASSQVGTVQETQYF
TRBV28	NA	TRBJ1-5	TGTGCCAGCAGTCGTCAGGGGTATAGCAATCAGCCCCAGCATTTT	CASSRQGYSNQPQHF
TRBV4-2	NA	TRBJ1-4	TGTGCCAGCAGCCCGGGGGAGGGTGGTGAAAAACTGTTTTTT	CASSPGEGGEKLFF
TRBV19	NA	TRBJ1-6	TGTGCCAGTAGGGGACAAAACTATAATTCACCCCTCCACTTT	CASRGQNYNSPLHF
TRBV19	NA	TRBJ2-1	TGTGCCAGTAGTATGGTGGGGGGTGAGCAGTTCTTC	CASSMVGGEQFF
TRBV12-3/TRBV12-4	NA	TRBJ1-5	TGTGCCAGCAGTTTAGGGGGCTTTCAGCCCCAGCATTTT	CASSLGGFQPQHF
TRBV7-8	NA	TRBJ1-5	TGTGCCAGCAGCTTAGTTTATGTGGCGGGTGCAAATCAGCCCCAGCATTTT	CASSLVYVAGANQPQHF
TRBV7-2	NA	TRBJ2-3	TGTGCCAGCAGCTTGCGACATGGAGATACGCAGTATTTT	CASSLRHGDTQYF
TRBV4-3	NA	TRBJ1-3	TGCGCCAGCAGCCAGGCGGGAGGGGAAGGAAACACCATATATTTT	CASSQAGGEGNTIYF
TRBV5-6	NA	TRBJ2-3	TGTGCCAGCAGCCTTCGACGACATCAACGCACAGATACGCAGTATTTT	CASSLRRHQRTDTQYF
TRBV18	NA	TRBJ2-2	TGTGCCAGCTCACCACAGGCCGGGGGCACCGGGGAGCTGTTTTTT	CASSPQAGGTGELFF
TRBV28	NA	TRBJ2-1	TGTGCCAGCAGTTTATATCCTAGCGGGACAGGTGAGCAGTTCTTC	CASSLYPSGTGEQFF
TRBV6-5	NA	TRBJ2-4	TGTGCCAGCAGATCCGGGGGGCCCAAAAACATTCAGTACTTC	CASRSGGPKNIQYF
TRBV10-1	TRBD1	TRBJ1-6	TGCGCCAGCAGGGGGGACAGTACTAATTCACCCCTCCACTTT	CASRGDSTNSPLHF
TRBV5-1	TRBD2	TRBJ2-5	TGCGCCAGCAGCTTCACTGGGAGGGACCAAGAGACCCAGTACTTC	CASSFTGRDQETQYF
TRBV7-9	TRBD1	TRBJ1-2	TGTGCCAGCAGCCTCCAGGGACAGGGAAAGGGCTACACCTTC	CASSLQGQGKGYTF
TRBV6-6	NA	TRBJ2-7	TGTGCCAGCAGTTTAATGGAGGGTACTAGCGAGCAGTACTTC	CASSLMEGTSEQYF
TRBV9	NA	TRBJ1-1	TGTGCCAGCAGCGTAGCCCCGAACAGGTTCACTGAAGCTTTCTTT	CASSVAPNRFTEAFF
TRBV14	NA	TRBJ1-3	TGTGCCAGCAGCCCCCAGGGTGGTATTGGAAACACCATATATTTT	CASSPQGGIGNTIYF
TRBV2	NA	TRBJ1-6	TGTGCCAGCAGTGAAGACAGGGCAGGCTCACCCCTCCACTTT	CASSEDRAGSPLHF
TRBV28	NA	TRBJ2-6	TGTGCCAGCAGTCTGGCAGGGGCGGGGGCCAACGTCCTGACTTTC	CASSLAGAGANVLTF
TRBV6-5	NA	TRBJ1-3	TGTGCCGCGCGGGTTATCTCTGGAAACACCATATATTTT	CAARVISGNTIYF